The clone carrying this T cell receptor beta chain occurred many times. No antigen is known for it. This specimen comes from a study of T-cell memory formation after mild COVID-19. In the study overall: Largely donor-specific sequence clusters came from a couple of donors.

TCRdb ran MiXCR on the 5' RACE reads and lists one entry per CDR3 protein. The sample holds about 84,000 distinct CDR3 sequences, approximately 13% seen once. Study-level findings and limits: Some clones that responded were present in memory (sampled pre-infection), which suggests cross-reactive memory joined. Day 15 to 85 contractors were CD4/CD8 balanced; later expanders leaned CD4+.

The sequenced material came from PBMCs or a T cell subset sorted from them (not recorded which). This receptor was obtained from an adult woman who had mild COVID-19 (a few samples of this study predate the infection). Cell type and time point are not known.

CDR3 protein: CASSPDSFTPDTQYF. CDR3 in DNA: TGTGCCAGCAGCCCGGACAGCTTTACCCCAGATACGCAGTATTTT. The gene calls are TRBV7-9 and TRBJ2-3, with D possibly TRBD1 on 6 matching bases. V was trimmed by 5 bases and J by 4 bases, leaving 16 bases between them. Germline lookup yields CDR1 SEHNR and CDR2 FQNEAQ (reference sequence). This CDR3 is 15 amino acids long.